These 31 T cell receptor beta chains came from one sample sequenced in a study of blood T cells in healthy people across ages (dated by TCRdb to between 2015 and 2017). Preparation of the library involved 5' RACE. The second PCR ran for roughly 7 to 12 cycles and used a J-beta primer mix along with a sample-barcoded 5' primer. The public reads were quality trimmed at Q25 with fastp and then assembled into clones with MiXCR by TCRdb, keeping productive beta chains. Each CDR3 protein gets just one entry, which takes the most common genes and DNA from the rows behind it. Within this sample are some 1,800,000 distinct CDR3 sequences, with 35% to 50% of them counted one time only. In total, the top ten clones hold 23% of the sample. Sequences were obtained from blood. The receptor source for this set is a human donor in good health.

The CDR3: CAGSDTQYF. In DNA form, the CDR3 reads TGTGCCGGTTCAGATACGCAGTATTTT. This sequence joins TRBV6-2 or TRBV6-3 and TRBJ2-3; D remains unclear. V lost 11 bases and J 4 bases, leaving 4 bases between the germline ends. Germline CDR1 reads MNHEY; CDR2 reads SVGEGT. This CDR3 spans 9 amino acids.

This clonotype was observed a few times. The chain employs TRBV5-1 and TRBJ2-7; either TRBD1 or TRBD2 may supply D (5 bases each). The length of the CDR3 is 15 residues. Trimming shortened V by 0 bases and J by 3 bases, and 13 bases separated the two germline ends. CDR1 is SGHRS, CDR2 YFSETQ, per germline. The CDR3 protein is CASSLGGTMSYEQYF. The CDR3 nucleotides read TGCGCCAGCAGCTTGGGGGGGACGATGAGCTACGAGCAGTACTTC. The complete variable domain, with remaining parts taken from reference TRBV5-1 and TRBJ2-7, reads KAGVTQTPRYLIKTRGQQVTLSCSPISGHRSVSWYQQTPGQGLQFLFEYFSETQRNKGNFPGRFSGRQFSNSRSEMNVSTLELGDSALYLCASSLGGTMSYEQYFGPGTRLTVT.

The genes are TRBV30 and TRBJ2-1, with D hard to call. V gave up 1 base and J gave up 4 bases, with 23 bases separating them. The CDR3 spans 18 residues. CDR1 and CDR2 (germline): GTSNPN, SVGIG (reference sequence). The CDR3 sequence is CAWSGVGLALPHYNEQFF. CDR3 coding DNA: TGTGCCTGGAGTGGGGTTGGGTTAGCTCTCCCCCATTACAATGAGCAGTTCTTC.

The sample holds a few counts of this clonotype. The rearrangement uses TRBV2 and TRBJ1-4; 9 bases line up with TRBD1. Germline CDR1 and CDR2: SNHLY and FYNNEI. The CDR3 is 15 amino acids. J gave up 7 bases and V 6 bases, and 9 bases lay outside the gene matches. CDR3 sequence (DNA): TGTGCCAGCAGACCTACAGGGGGCTTGGGTGAAAAACTGTTTTTT. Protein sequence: CASRPTGGLGEKLFF.

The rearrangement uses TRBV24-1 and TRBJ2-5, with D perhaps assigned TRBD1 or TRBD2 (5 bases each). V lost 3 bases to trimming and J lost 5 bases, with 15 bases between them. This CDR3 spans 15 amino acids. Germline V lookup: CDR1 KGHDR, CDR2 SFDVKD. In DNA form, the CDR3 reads TGTGCCACCAGTGATCCCGGGACCTCGGGCGAGACCCAGTACTTC. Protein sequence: CATSDPGTSGETQYF.

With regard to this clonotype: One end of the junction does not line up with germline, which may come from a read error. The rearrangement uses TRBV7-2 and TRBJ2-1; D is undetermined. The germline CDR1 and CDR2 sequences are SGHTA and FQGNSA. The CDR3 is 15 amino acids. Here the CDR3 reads CASGLESLPYNEQFF. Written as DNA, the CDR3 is TGTGCCAGCGGCTTAGAGTCCTTGCCCTACAATGAGCAGTTCTTC.

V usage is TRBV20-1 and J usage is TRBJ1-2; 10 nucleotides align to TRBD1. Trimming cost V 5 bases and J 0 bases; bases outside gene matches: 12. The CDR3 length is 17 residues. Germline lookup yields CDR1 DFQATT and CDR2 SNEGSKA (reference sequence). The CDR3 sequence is CSAVDPGTGASNYGYTF. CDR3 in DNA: TGCAGTGCTGTCGACCCCGGGACAGGGGCCTCTAACTATGGCTACACCTTC.

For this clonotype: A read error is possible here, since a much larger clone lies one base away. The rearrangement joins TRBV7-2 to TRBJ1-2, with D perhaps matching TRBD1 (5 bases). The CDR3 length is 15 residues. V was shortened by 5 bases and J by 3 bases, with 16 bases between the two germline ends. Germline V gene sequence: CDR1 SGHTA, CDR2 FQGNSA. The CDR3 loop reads CASSPMPTGDYGYTF. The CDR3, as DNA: TGTGCCAGCAGCCCTATGCCAACAGGAGACTATGGCTACACCTTC.

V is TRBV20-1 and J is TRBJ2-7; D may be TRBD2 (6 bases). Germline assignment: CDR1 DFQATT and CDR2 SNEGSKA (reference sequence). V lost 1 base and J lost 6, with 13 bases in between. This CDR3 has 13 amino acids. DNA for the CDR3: TGCAGTGCTAGAGTTTACCGGGGGAGCGAGCAGTACTTC. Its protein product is CSARVYRGSEQYF.

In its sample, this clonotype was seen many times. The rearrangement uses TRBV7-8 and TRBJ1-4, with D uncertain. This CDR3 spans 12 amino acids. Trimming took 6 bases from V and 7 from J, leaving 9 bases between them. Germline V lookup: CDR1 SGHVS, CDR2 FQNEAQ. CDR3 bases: TGTGCCAGCAGTTTTGGTGGTGAAAAACTGTTTTTT. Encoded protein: CASSFGGEKLFF. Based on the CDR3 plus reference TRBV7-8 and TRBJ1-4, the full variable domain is GAGVSQSPRYKVAKRGQDVALRCDPISGHVSLFWYQQALGQGPEFLTYFQNEAQLDKSGLPSDRFFAERPEGSVSTLKIQRTQQEDSAVYLCASSFGGEKLFFGSGTQLSVL.

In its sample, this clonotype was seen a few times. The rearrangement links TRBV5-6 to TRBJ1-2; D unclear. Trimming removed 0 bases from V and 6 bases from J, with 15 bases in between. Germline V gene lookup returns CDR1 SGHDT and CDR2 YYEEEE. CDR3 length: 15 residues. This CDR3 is CASSLAVLGRDGYTF. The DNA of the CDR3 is TGTGCCAGCAGCTTGGCCGTACTCGGACGGGATGGCTACACCTTC.

CDR3 sequence: CSASVSGGGETQFF. Written as DNA, the CDR3 is TGCAGTGCGTCCGTCTCGGGGGGCGGGGAGACCCAGTTCTTC. The chain joins TRBV20-1 to TRBJ2-5, with a tentative D call TRBD2 (7 bases). Matching the DNA end better, TRBJ2-1 makes the J call doubtful. This CDR3 contains 14 residues. The germline V gene encodes CDR1 DFQATT and CDR2 SNEGSKA (reference sequence).

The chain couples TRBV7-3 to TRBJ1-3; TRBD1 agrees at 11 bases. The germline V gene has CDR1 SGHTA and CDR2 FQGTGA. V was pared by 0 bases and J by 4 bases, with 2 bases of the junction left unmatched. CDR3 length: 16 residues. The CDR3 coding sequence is TGTGCCAGCAGCTTAACCGGACAGGGGGCCGGAAACACCATATATTTT. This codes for CASSLTGQGAGNTIYF.

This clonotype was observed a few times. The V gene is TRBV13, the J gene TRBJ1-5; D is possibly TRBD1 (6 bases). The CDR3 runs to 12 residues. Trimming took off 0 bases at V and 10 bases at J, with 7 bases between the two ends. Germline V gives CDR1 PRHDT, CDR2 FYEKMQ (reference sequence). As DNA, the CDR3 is TGTGCCAGCAGCTTAGGGGGGACACCCCAGCATTTT. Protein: CASSLGGTPQHF.

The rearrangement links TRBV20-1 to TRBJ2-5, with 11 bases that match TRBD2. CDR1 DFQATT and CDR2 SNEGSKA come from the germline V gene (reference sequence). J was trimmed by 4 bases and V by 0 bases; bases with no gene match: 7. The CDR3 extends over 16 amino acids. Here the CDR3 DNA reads TGCAGTGCTAGAGATCTTATAGCGGGGGGGCGAGAGACCCAGTACTTC. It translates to CSARDLIAGGRETQYF.

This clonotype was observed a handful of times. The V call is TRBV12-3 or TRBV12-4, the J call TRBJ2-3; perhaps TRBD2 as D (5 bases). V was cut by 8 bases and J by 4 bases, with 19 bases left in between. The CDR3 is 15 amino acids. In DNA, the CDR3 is TGTGCCAGCGGACCACGCGGGCGTCGGGCAGATACGCAGTATTTT. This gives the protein CASGPRGRRADTQYF.

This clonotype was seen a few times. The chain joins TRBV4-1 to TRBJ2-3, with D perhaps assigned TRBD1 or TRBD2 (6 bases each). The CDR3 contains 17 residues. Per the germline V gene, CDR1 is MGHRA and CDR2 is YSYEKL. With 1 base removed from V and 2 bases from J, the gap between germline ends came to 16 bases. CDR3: CASSQVGGPYSTDTQYF. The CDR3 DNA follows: TGCGCCAGCAGCCAAGTTGGGGGGCCTTACTCCACAGATACGCAGTATTTT.

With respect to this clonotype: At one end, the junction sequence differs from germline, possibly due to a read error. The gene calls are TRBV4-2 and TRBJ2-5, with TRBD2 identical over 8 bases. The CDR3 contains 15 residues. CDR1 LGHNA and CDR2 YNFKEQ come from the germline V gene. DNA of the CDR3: TGTGTCAGCAGCCAAGGACGCGGGGGGAAGGAGACCCAGTACTTC. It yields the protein CVSSQGRGGKETQYF.

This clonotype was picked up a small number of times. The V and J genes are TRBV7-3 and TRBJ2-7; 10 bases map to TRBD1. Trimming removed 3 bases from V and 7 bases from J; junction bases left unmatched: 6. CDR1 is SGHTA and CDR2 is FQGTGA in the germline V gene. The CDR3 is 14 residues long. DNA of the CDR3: TGTGCCAGCAGCTTGGACAGGGGGGTAGGAGAGCAGTACTTC. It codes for CASSLDRGVGEQYF.

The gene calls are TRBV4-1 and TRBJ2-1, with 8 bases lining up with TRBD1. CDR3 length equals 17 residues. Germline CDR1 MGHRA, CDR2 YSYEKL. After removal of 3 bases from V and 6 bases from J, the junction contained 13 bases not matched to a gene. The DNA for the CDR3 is TGCGCCAGCAGCCAGTCGCCCGGGGGACAGGTAGGCAATGAGCAGTTCTTC. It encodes CASSQSPGGQVGNEQFF.

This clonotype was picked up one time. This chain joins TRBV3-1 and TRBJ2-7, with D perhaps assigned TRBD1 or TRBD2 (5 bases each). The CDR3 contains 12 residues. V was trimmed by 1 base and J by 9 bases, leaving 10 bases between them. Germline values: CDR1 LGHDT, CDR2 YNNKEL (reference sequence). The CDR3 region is CASSQVRGRQYF. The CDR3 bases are TGTGCCAGCAGCCAAGTGAGGGGTCGGCAGTACTTC.

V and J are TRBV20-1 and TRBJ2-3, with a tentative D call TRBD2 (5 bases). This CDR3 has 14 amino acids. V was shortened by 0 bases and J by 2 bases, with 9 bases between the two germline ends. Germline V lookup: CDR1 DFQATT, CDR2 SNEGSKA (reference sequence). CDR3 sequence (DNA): TGCAGTGCTAGAGAGGACTTCTACACAGATACGCAGTATTTT. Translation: CSAREDFYTDTQYF.

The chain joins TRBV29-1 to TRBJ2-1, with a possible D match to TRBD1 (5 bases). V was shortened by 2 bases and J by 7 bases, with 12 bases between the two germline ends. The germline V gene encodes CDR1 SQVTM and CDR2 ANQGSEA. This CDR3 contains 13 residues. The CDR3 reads CSVERTQGNEQFF. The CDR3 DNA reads TGCAGCGTTGAACGTACGCAGGGTAATGAGCAGTTCTTC.

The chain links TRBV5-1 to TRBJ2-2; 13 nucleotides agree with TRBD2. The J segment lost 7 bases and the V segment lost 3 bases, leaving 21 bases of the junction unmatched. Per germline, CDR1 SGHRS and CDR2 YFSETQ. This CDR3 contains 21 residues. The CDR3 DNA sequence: TGCGCCAGCAGCTCCCGGGACAGCGATAAGACTAGCGGGGGGCCGGTCGGGGAGCTGTTTTTT. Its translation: CASSSRDSDKTSGGPVGELFF.

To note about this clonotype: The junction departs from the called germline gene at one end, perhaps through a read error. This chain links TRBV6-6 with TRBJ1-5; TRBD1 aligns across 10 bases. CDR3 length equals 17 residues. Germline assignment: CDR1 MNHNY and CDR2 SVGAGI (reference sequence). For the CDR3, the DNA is TGTGCCAGCAGTTCCGGGACAGGGGCCTATAGCAATCAGCCCCAGCGTTTT. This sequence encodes CASSSGTGAYSNQPQRF.

The DNA for the CDR3 is TGTGCCAGCTCCGGCGCGGGGGGCCTCTTGAATGAGCAGTTCTTC. Residues: CASSGAGGLLNEQFF. The chain recombines TRBV18 with TRBJ2-1; 8 bases line up with TRBD2. The CDR3 totals 15 residues. Germline CDR1 and CDR2: KGHSH and LQKENI. Trimming removed 6 bases from V and 7 bases from J; junction bases left unmatched: 11. Together with reference TRBV18 and TRBJ2-1, the CDR3 gives the full variable domain: NAGVMQNPRHLVRRRGQEARLRCSPMKGHSHVYWYRQLPEEGLKFMVYLQKENIIDESGMPKERFSAEFPKEGPSILRIQQVVRGDSAAYFCASSGAGGLLNEQFFGPGTRLTVL.

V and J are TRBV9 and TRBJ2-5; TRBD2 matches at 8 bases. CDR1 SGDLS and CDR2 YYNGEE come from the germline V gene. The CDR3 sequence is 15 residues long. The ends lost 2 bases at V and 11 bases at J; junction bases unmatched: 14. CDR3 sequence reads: CASSVSGTSSGEQYF. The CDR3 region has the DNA TGTGCCAGCAGCGTGAGCGGGACTAGTTCGGGAGAGCAGTACTTC.

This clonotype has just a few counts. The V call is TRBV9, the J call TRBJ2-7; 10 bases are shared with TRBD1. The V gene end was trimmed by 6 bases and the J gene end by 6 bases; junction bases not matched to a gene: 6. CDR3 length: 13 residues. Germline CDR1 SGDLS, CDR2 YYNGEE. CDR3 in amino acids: CASNGQGVGEQYF. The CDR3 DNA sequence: TGTGCCAGCAACGGACAGGGGGTCGGCGAGCAGTACTTC.

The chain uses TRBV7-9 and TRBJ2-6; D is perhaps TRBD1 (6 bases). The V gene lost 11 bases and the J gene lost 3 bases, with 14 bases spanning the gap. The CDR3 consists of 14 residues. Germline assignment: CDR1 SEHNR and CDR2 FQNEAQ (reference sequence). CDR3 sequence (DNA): TGTGCCGGTACACAGGGTGATGGGGCCAACGTCCTGACTTTC. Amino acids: CAGTQGDGANVLTF.

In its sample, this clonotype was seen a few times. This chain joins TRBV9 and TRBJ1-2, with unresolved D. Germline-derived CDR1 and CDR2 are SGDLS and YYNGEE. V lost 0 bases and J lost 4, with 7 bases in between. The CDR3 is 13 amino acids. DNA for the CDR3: TGTGCCAGCAGCGTAGAAACGGCCTATGGCTACACCTTC. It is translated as CASSVETAYGYTF.

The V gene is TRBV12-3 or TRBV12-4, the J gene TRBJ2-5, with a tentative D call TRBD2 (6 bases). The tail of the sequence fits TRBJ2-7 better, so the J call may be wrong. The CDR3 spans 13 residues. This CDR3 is CASSLMRGYEQYF. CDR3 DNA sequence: TGTGCCAGCAGTTTAATGCGGGGCTACGAGCAGTACTTC.